The sequence of this T cell receptor (beta chain) was determined in a study of cytomegalovirus exposure and HLA in healthy donors. Study context: An early release of data contained approximately 80 million unique TCRs, which came from HLA-typed donors. Findings of the study overall: Presence/absence comparisons presumed near-even sequencing depth among donors. In vitro experiments confirmed that three CMV-associated chains were specific for CMV antigens. In a later analysis, CMV-associated beta chains were mostly HLA-associated, it appeared.

Of note for this clone: Its antigen is unidentified.

Unmatched junction bases numbered 8, after V lost 4 bases and J lost 1 base. Germline CDR1 is SGHNT and CDR2 is YYREEE (reference sequence). The CDR3 sequence is 16 residues long. 60 Vbeta and 13 Jbeta primers were used in PCR. TCRdb's copy holds only in-frame clones and misses some; the assay was immunoSEQ multiplex PCR. The table shows 120,000 to 150,000 clones, with more than 60% occurring only once. The V gene is TRBV5-4, the J gene TRBJ1-3; 7 bases agree with TRBD1. The source is a woman aged 60 to 75 in good health and CMV-seronegative. Sequences were obtained from PBMCs. The CDR3 is CASSPGQATSGNTIYF. The CDR3 DNA follows: TGTGCCAGCAGCCCCGGACAGGCCACATCTGGAAACACCATATATTTT.